The rows below give T cell receptor beta chains drawn from one sample of a study of T cells in Graves' hyperthyroidism and ophthalmopathy. TCRdb analysed the multiplex PCR reads with MiXCR anew, one entry per CDR3 protein. The table records about 500,000 distinct CDR3 sequences, about an eighth of them present only once. The sequenced material came from blood. The receptor source for this set is a young woman with Graves' hyperthyroidism. Both conserved end residues are part of each CDR3. The order of the fields is J gene, D gene, V gene, clone size, CDR3 DNA, CDR3 protein. The D gene is left open where the match is weak. Part of the rows lack a size; the others show once, few, many or a class for expanded clones.

j_call: TRBJ1-4; d_call: .; v_call: TRBV30; clone_size: .; cdr3_nt: TGTGCCTATGGGGGAAGGGGTTGGGAAAAACTGTTTTTT; cdr3_aa: CAYGGRGWEKLFF
j_call: TRBJ1-5; d_call: .; v_call: TRBV7-8; clone_size: many; cdr3_nt: TGTGCCAGCAGCTTATCAGGGGAATATCAGCCCCAGCATTTT; cdr3_aa: CASSLSGEYQPQHF
j_call: TRBJ1-5; d_call: .; v_call: TRBV12-3/TRBV12-4; clone_size: many; cdr3_nt: TGTGCCAGCAGTTTAACAGGGTACACCCAGCATTTT; cdr3_aa: CASSLTGYTQHF
j_call: TRBJ1-1; d_call: TRBD1; v_call: TRBV29-1; clone_size: .; cdr3_nt: TGCAGCGTTGAAGATACAGGGGTGAACACTGAAGCTTTCTTT; cdr3_aa: CSVEDTGVNTEAFF
j_call: TRBJ2-5; d_call: .; v_call: TRBV20-1; clone_size: once; cdr3_nt: TGCAGTGCTCCCCAGGAAGGGTCTCTAGAGACCCAGTACTTC; cdr3_aa: CSAPQEGSLETQYF
j_call: TRBJ2-2; d_call: .; v_call: TRBV20-1; clone_size: few; cdr3_nt: TGCAGTGCTAGATCCACTGACACCGGGGAGCTGTTTTTT; cdr3_aa: CSARSTDTGELFF
j_call: TRBJ1-1; d_call: TRBD1; v_call: TRBV12-3/TRBV12-4; clone_size: many; cdr3_nt: TGTGCCAGCAGTTTAACAGGGGGCGGCCCTGAAGCTTTCTTT; cdr3_aa: CASSLTGGGPEAFF
j_call: TRBJ2-2; d_call: .; v_call: TRBV3-1; clone_size: .; cdr3_nt: TGTGCCAGCAGCCAAGGACCAAGCATGACCGGGGAGCTGTTTTTT; cdr3_aa: CASSQGPSMTGELFF
j_call: TRBJ1-2; d_call: TRBD1; v_call: TRBV5-8; clone_size: .; cdr3_nt: TGTGCCAGCAGCCACGGGACAGAGTATTACTCTAACTATGGCTACACCTTC; cdr3_aa: CASSHGTEYYSNYGYTF
j_call: TRBJ1-5; d_call: .; v_call: TRBV18; clone_size: few; cdr3_nt: TGTGCCAGCTACAGGGAGAGCAATCAGCCCCAGCATTTT; cdr3_aa: CASYRESNQPQHF
j_call: TRBJ2-1; d_call: .; v_call: TRBV6-2/TRBV6-3; clone_size: few; cdr3_nt: TGTGCCAGCAGTTCCTTCCAGCGAGGAGAGCAGTTCTTC; cdr3_aa: CASSSFQRGEQFF
j_call: TRBJ1-1; d_call: .; v_call: TRBV18; clone_size: many; cdr3_nt: TGTGCCAGCTCGCCCCAAACAGGATCCCCTGAAGCTTTCTTT; cdr3_aa: CASSPQTGSPEAFF
j_call: TRBJ2-1; d_call: .; v_call: TRBV13; clone_size: many; cdr3_nt: TGTGCCAGCAGCTTAGCGGGTATCGACAATGAGCAGTTCTTC; cdr3_aa: CASSLAGIDNEQFF
j_call: TRBJ2-7; d_call: .; v_call: TRBV27; clone_size: many; cdr3_nt: TGTGCCAGCAGACAGGACCCAAGCTCCTACGAGCAGTACTTC; cdr3_aa: CASRQDPSSYEQYF
j_call: TRBJ1-4; d_call: TRBD1; v_call: TRBV6-5; clone_size: .; cdr3_nt: TGTGCCAGCAGTTACGGGACAGCCACGGATGAAAAACTGTTTTTT; cdr3_aa: CASSYGTATDEKLFF
j_call: TRBJ2-3; d_call: TRBD2; v_call: TRBV7-3; clone_size: .; cdr3_nt: TGTGCCAGCAGTTCTAGCGGGAGCGGTACAGATACGCAGTATTTT; cdr3_aa: CASSSSGSGTDTQYF
j_call: TRBJ2-3; d_call: .; v_call: TRBV7-3; clone_size: many; cdr3_nt: TGTGCCAGCAGCTTAATCCAGGGGTTGACAGATACGCAGTATTTT; cdr3_aa: CASSLIQGLTDTQYF
j_call: TRBJ2-1; d_call: .; v_call: TRBV7-9; clone_size: many; cdr3_nt: TGTGCCAGCAGCTTAGAAGCGGTTAGCTCCTACAATGAGCAGTTCTTC; cdr3_aa: CASSLEAVSSYNEQFF
j_call: TRBJ2-7; d_call: .; v_call: TRBV7-9; clone_size: many; cdr3_nt: TGTGCCAGCAGTCAACCTCCCTACGAGCAGTACTTC; cdr3_aa: CASSQPPYEQYF
j_call: TRBJ1-1; d_call: TRBD1; v_call: TRBV24-1; clone_size: .; cdr3_nt: TGTGCCACCAGCGACAGGGTTTCAGCTGAAGCTTTCTTT; cdr3_aa: CATSDRVSAEAFF
j_call: TRBJ1-1; d_call: .; v_call: TRBV14; clone_size: .; cdr3_nt: TGTGCCAGCAGCCAAGAATGGTCGTCTTCCGGCGCTTTCTTT; cdr3_aa: CASSQEWSSSGAFF
j_call: TRBJ1-6; d_call: TRBD1; v_call: TRBV6-1; clone_size: many; cdr3_nt: TGTGCCAGCAGTGGCGAGATGCCAGGGGGTTTTGGGTCACCCCTCCACTTT; cdr3_aa: CASSGEMPGGFGSPLHF
j_call: TRBJ1-4; d_call: .; v_call: TRBV10-2; clone_size: .; cdr3_nt: TGCGCCAGCAGTGACCCGGACGGGGGTAATGAAAAACTGTTTTTT; cdr3_aa: CASSDPDGGNEKLFF
j_call: TRBJ1-2; d_call: TRBD1; v_call: TRBV6-1; clone_size: many; cdr3_nt: TGTGCCAGCAGGGAGACCCCGGGACAGGCCTATGGCTACACCTTC; cdr3_aa: CASRETPGQAYGYTF
j_call: TRBJ2-4; d_call: TRBD2; v_call: TRBV20-1; clone_size: few; cdr3_nt: TGCAGTGCTAGGGGGCCCGGGACTAGCGGGAGTAGAAACATTCAGTACTTC; cdr3_aa: CSARGPGTSGSRNIQYF
j_call: TRBJ2-3; d_call: .; v_call: TRBV9; clone_size: few; cdr3_nt: TGTGCCAGCAGTGAGGGGACAACAATGCAGTATTTT; cdr3_aa: CASSEGTTMQYF
j_call: TRBJ2-3; d_call: .; v_call: TRBV19; clone_size: many; cdr3_nt: TGTGCCAGTAGTATGTACTTCCCTAGCACAGATACGCAGTATTTT; cdr3_aa: CASSMYFPSTDTQYF
j_call: TRBJ2-5; d_call: TRBD1; v_call: TRBV19; clone_size: .; cdr3_nt: TGTGCCAGTAGTCTCGGACAGGGGGGTCGAGAGACCCGGTACTTC; cdr3_aa: CASSLGQGGRETRYF
j_call: TRBJ1-1; d_call: .; v_call: TRBV19; clone_size: many; cdr3_nt: TGTGCCAGTAGTCCTGGGGGGGGGACGAACACTGAAGCTTTCTTT; cdr3_aa: CASSPGGGTNTEAFF
j_call: TRBJ1-3; d_call: .; v_call: TRBV6-5; clone_size: .; cdr3_nt: TGTGCCAGCAGTCTCGAGGGACCCAGGATGGGAAACACCATATATTTT; cdr3_aa: CASSLEGPRMGNTIYF
j_call: TRBJ2-1; d_call: .; v_call: TRBV27; clone_size: many; cdr3_nt: TGTGCCAGCAGCCGAACCCGGGACAATGAGCAGTTCTTC; cdr3_aa: CASSRTRDNEQFF
j_call: TRBJ1-5; d_call: .; v_call: TRBV27; clone_size: few; cdr3_nt: TGTGCCAGCAGCCAAATAACAGGGCTCGGGAATCAGCCCCAGCATTTT; cdr3_aa: CASSQITGLGNQPQHF
j_call: TRBJ1-1; d_call: .; v_call: TRBV15; clone_size: many; cdr3_nt: TGTGCCACCAGACAGATGAACACTGAAGCTTTCTTT; cdr3_aa: CATRQMNTEAFF
j_call: TRBJ2-5; d_call: .; v_call: TRBV24-1; clone_size: many; cdr3_nt: TGTGCCACCAGTGCGTCTTTTGGTACAATTGGGGTCCCACAAGAGACCCAGTACTTC; cdr3_aa: CATSASFGTIGVPQETQYF
j_call: TRBJ1-5; d_call: .; v_call: TRBV27; clone_size: many; cdr3_nt: TGTGCCAGCATGCCGCAAGGACCTAAAGGGGGCAATCAGCCCCAGCATTTT; cdr3_aa: CASMPQGPKGGNQPQHF
j_call: TRBJ1-6; d_call: .; v_call: TRBV20-1; clone_size: many; cdr3_nt: TGCAGTGCCCCGGCAGGGCAGGGGCGTACACCCCTCCACTTT; cdr3_aa: CSAPAGQGRTPLHF
j_call: TRBJ2-5; d_call: TRBD2; v_call: TRBV12-3/TRBV12-4; clone_size: few; cdr3_nt: TGTGCCAGCGGACTAGCGGGAGAGACCCAGTACTTC; cdr3_aa: CASGLAGETQYF
j_call: TRBJ2-1; d_call: TRBD2; v_call: TRBV29-1; clone_size: few; cdr3_nt: TGCAGCGTTTATTCCGGGACTAGCGGATACTCCACCTACAATGAGCAGTTCTTC; cdr3_aa: CSVYSGTSGYSTYNEQFF
j_call: TRBJ2-1; d_call: .; v_call: TRBV10-3; clone_size: many; cdr3_nt: TGTGCCATCAGTGAGAGGACGTGGTTTTGGTACAATGAGCAGTTCTTC; cdr3_aa: CAISERTWFWYNEQFF
j_call: TRBJ1-2; d_call: TRBD1; v_call: TRBV5-1; clone_size: many; cdr3_nt: TGCGCCAGCAGCTCGCGTGGACAGGGGGTGGATGGCTACACCTTC; cdr3_aa: CASSSRGQGVDGYTF
j_call: TRBJ2-4; d_call: .; v_call: TRBV20-1; clone_size: few; cdr3_nt: TGCAGTGCTACCCGGGGAGCCTTTGGGGGCATTCAGTACTTC; cdr3_aa: CSATRGAFGGIQYF
j_call: TRBJ1-2; d_call: TRBD1; v_call: TRBV30; clone_size: many; cdr3_nt: TGTGCCTGGAGTGGAGGGGAGGACAGGATTATCTATAACTATGGCTACACCTTC; cdr3_aa: CAWSGGEDRIIYNYGYTF
j_call: TRBJ1-1; d_call: .; v_call: TRBV7-2; clone_size: many; cdr3_nt: TGTGCCAGCAGCTTTGGGTTCGCAATGAACACTGAAGCTTTCTTT; cdr3_aa: CASSFGFAMNTEAFF
j_call: TRBJ2-1; d_call: TRBD2; v_call: TRBV5-1; clone_size: .; cdr3_nt: TGCGCCAGCAGTAGAGGGGGACTAGCCCCTCTGTTCTTC; cdr3_aa: CASSRGGLAPLFF
j_call: TRBJ2-2; d_call: .; v_call: TRBV2; clone_size: .; cdr3_nt: TGTGCCATCAGTCGAACGGATACCGGGGAGCTGTTTTTT; cdr3_aa: CAISRTDTGELFF
j_call: TRBJ1-5; d_call: .; v_call: TRBV6-1; clone_size: .; cdr3_nt: TGTGCCAGCAGTGAAATGGGGAATAGCAATCAGCCCCAGCATTTT; cdr3_aa: CASSEMGNSNQPQHF
j_call: TRBJ2-5; d_call: .; v_call: TRBV2; clone_size: many; cdr3_nt: TGTGCCAGCGGCTTTCAAGAGACCCAGTACTTC; cdr3_aa: CASGFQETQYF
j_call: TRBJ2-1; d_call: .; v_call: TRBV3-1; clone_size: many; cdr3_nt: TGTGCCAGCAGCCAAGCAGCTAACATGCAGTTCTTC; cdr3_aa: CASSQAANMQFF
j_call: TRBJ2-7; d_call: .; v_call: TRBV3-1; clone_size: many; cdr3_nt: TGTGCCAGCAGCCAAGTCCCGAGCTCCTACGAGCAGTACTTC; cdr3_aa: CASSQVPSSYEQYF
j_call: TRBJ1-5; d_call: .; v_call: TRBV12-3/TRBV12-4; clone_size: many; cdr3_nt: TGTGCCAGCAGCCGTCGAGGAGGGGCGAATCAGCCCCAGCATTTT; cdr3_aa: CASSRRGGANQPQHF
j_call: TRBJ2-1; d_call: TRBD1; v_call: TRBV5-1; clone_size: .; cdr3_nt: TGCGCCAGCAGCACGGACAGGGGTTGGTCGGGGTCCTACAATGAGCAGTTCTTC; cdr3_aa: CASSTDRGWSGSYNEQFF
j_call: TRBJ1-5; d_call: .; v_call: TRBV5-5; clone_size: few; cdr3_nt: TGTGCCAGCAGCTTGCCTAGGACGGATAGCAATCAGCCCCAGCATTTT; cdr3_aa: CASSLPRTDSNQPQHF
j_call: TRBJ2-3; d_call: TRBD2; v_call: TRBV12-3/TRBV12-4; clone_size: .; cdr3_nt: TGTGCCAGCAGTTTCAGGCTAGCGGGAGGGAGCACAGATACGCAGTATTTT; cdr3_aa: CASSFRLAGGSTDTQYF
j_call: TRBJ1-5; d_call: TRBD1; v_call: TRBV9; clone_size: few; cdr3_nt: TGTGCCAGCAGCGTAGGACAGGGGTTCAATCAGCCCCAGCATTTT; cdr3_aa: CASSVGQGFNQPQHF
j_call: TRBJ1-4; d_call: .; v_call: TRBV11-3; clone_size: .; cdr3_nt: TGTGCCAGCAGCTTAGGAGGACGTCGCGCTAATGAAAAACCGTTTTTT; cdr3_aa: CASSLGGRRANEKPFF
j_call: TRBJ2-2; d_call: .; v_call: TRBV4-1; clone_size: few; cdr3_nt: TGCGCCAGCAGCCAACTAGGAGTTCGCACCGGGGAGCTGTTTTTT; cdr3_aa: CASSQLGVRTGELFF
j_call: TRBJ1-2; d_call: .; v_call: TRBV2; clone_size: many; cdr3_nt: TGTGCCAGCAGAAATCTCCGCTATGGCTACACCTTC; cdr3_aa: CASRNLRYGYTF
j_call: TRBJ1-2; d_call: .; v_call: TRBV20-1; clone_size: .; cdr3_nt: TGCAGTGCCAGCCGGACAACCTATGGCTACACCTTC; cdr3_aa: CSASRTTYGYTF
j_call: TRBJ2-3; d_call: .; v_call: TRBV7-2; clone_size: many; cdr3_nt: TGTGCCAGCAGGGCCGATAGCACAGATACGCAGTATTTT; cdr3_aa: CASRADSTDTQYF
j_call: TRBJ2-4; d_call: .; v_call: TRBV5-1; clone_size: many; cdr3_nt: TGCGCCAGCAGCTTGGAGGTCAGGGCCAAAAACATTCAGTACTTC; cdr3_aa: CASSLEVRAKNIQYF